What follows are 22 T cell receptor beta chains derived from one specimen sequenced in a study of OX40 agonist ivuxolimab in advanced cancers. Sequenced by immunoSEQ multiplex PCR; TCRdb stores in-frame clones only, minus some. The sample has 50,000 to 60,000 clones, 86% seen once. The sample consisted of CD4+ or CD8+ T cells sorted from blood, taken in a trial of the OX40 agonist ivuxolimab. These receptors were taken from an adult with an advanced solid tumor such as melanoma, head and neck, liver or kidney cancer.

This chain joins TRBV7-2 and TRBJ1-6; D unclear. Germline V CDR1 and CDR2: SGHTA, FQGNSA. This CDR3 is built from 12 residues. The V gene lost 4 bases and the J gene lost 6 bases, with 4 bases spanning the gap. Written as DNA, the CDR3 is TGTGCCAGCAGCTATGCTAATTCACCCCTCCACTTT. Protein: CASSYANSPLHF.

The chain couples TRBV7-9 to TRBJ1-2; D may be TRBD1 (6 bases). V was pared by 3 bases and J by 4 bases, with 18 bases between. The CDR3 covers 16 residues. From germline, CDR1 is SEHNR and CDR2 FQNEAQ (reference sequence). The CDR3 sequence: CASSFQRGRRGYGYTF. CDR3 bases: TGTGCCAGCAGCTTCCAGAGGGGGAGACGGGGCTATGGCTACACCTTC.

The chain employs TRBV6-5 and TRBJ2-3, with TRBD2 as a possible D gene (5 bases). This CDR3 has 15 residues. V was trimmed by 7 bases and J by 4 bases, leaving 18 bases between them. Per the germline V gene, CDR1 is MNHEY and CDR2 is SVGAGI. The CDR3 spells CASTRTFYEADTQYF. The CDR3 coding sequence is TGTGCCAGCACCCGGACTTTTTACGAGGCAGATACGCAGTATTTT.

The chain employs TRBV6-5 and TRBJ1-1; perhaps TRBD1 as D (5 bases). The CDR3 length is 12 residues. Germline V gene lookup returns CDR1 MNHEY and CDR2 SVGAGI. V was shortened by 7 bases and J by 6 bases, with 12 bases between the two germline ends. The CDR3 loop reads CASTWGAAEAFF. The CDR3 region has the DNA TGTGCCAGCACCTGGGGCGCTGCTGAAGCTTTCTTT.

The chain recombines TRBV6-4 with TRBJ2-1, with TRBD2 identical over 7 bases. The CDR3 consists of 13 residues. The germline V gene encodes CDR1 MRHNA and CDR2 SNTAGT. Trimming removed 11 bases from V and 7 bases from J; junction bases left unmatched: 11. The DNA for the CDR3 is TGTGCCTCCTCCCGGGAGGTTTTGAATGAGCAGTTCTTC. As protein: CASSREVLNEQFF.

This chain links TRBV27 with TRBJ2-1; D is possibly TRBD2 (6 bases). Looked up from germline, CDR1 is MNHEY and CDR2 is SMNVEV (reference sequence). V was trimmed by 6 bases and J by 3 bases, leaving 15 bases between them. This CDR3 is built from 15 residues. The CDR3 nucleotides read TGTGCCAGCAGCCAGGACTACCGGGGCTACAATGAGCAGTTCTTC. Its protein product is CASSQDYRGYNEQFF.

The V and J genes are TRBV27 and TRBJ1-3, with D perhaps TRBD1 (5 bases). Trimming pared 5 bases from V and 2 bases from J, leaving 25 bases between. The CDR3 is 19 residues long. CDR1 MNHEY and CDR2 SMNVEV come from the germline V gene (reference sequence). The CDR3 loop reads CASSRRDETWVWTGNTIYF. The CDR3 bases are TGTGCCAGCAGTCGGCGGGACGAAACGTGGGTGTGGACTGGAAACACCATATATTTT.

This rearrangement joins TRBV7-2 to TRBJ1-2, with D perhaps TRBD1 (5 bases). Germline V gene data show CDR1 as SGHTA and CDR2 as FQGNSA. The CDR3 covers 12 residues. Trimming pared 3 bases from V and 7 bases from J, leaving 9 bases between. In DNA, the CDR3 is TGTGCCAGCAGCTTCGGGGGAGGTGGCTACACCTTC. This translates into CASSFGGGGYTF.

The chain joins TRBV6-5 to TRBJ2-1; 11 bases are shared with TRBD2. The CDR3 contains 15 residues. V was clipped by 4 bases and J by 4 bases; unmatched bases: 3. Germline CDR1 and CDR2: MNHEY and SVGAGI. CDR3 sequence reads: CASSSTSGDYNEQFF. The CDR3 DNA reads as TGTGCCAGCAGTTCGACTAGCGGGGATTACAATGAGCAGTTCTTC.

This chain joins TRBV27 and TRBJ2-1; D possibly corresponds to TRBD2 (6 bases). Per germline, CDR1 MNHEY and CDR2 SMNVEV (reference sequence). With 6 bases removed from V and 3 bases from J, the gap between germline ends came to 15 bases. The CDR3 has 15 amino acids. The CDR3 DNA reads TGTGCCAGCAGCCAGGACTACCGGGTCTACAATGAGCAGTTCTTC. This encodes CASSQDYRVYNEQFF.

This clone was counted many times. The rearrangement uses TRBV4-3 and TRBJ1-5; D might be TRBD1 (5 bases). Germline V lookup: CDR1 LGHNA, CDR2 YSLEER. The CDR3 is made up of 14 amino acids. Trimming took 0 bases from V and 8 from J, leaving 11 bases between them. CDR3: CASSQDLAQEPQHF. CDR3 DNA: TGCGCCAGCAGCCAAGATTTGGCACAGGAGCCCCAGCATTTT.

This clone was counted a single time. The chain combines TRBV5-4 with TRBJ2-1; D remains ambiguous. CDR1 is SGHNT and CDR2 is YYREEE in the germline V gene (reference sequence). This CDR3 is built from 14 residues. V lost 5 bases, J lost 5 bases, and 14 bases lay in between. The CDR3 coding sequence is TGTGCCAGCAGTCCCGAATTAGCTGACAATGAGCAGTTCTTC. Protein product: CASSPELADNEQFF. Using reference TRBV5-4 and TRBJ2-1 for the parts outside the CDR3, the full variable domain is ETGVTQSPTHLIKTRGQQVTLRCSSQSGHNTVSWYQQALGQGPQFIFQYYREEENGRGNFPPRFSGLQFPNYSSELNVNALELDDSALYLCASSPELADNEQFFGPGTRLTVL.

This chain connects TRBV7-8 to TRBJ1-5; D may be TRBD1 (5 bases). This CDR3 is 17 amino acids long. Germline values: CDR1 SGHVS, CDR2 FQNEAQ. Between the trimmed V and J ends, which lost 1 base and 0 bases, there was a span of 13 bases. Written as DNA, the CDR3 is TGTGCCAGCAGCTTAGATCCCGGGACCATTAGCAATCAGCCCCAGCATTTT. Translation gives CASSLDPGTISNQPQHF.

The rearrangement links TRBV4-3 to TRBJ2-3, with TRBD2 as a possible D gene (7 bases). Germline-derived CDR1 and CDR2 are LGHNA and YSLEER. This CDR3 region has 16 residues. Trimming took off 2 bases at V and 2 bases at J, with 14 bases between the two ends. The CDR3 spells CASSQRHRGATDTQYF. DNA for the CDR3: TGCGCCAGCAGCCAACGTCACCGGGGGGCCACAGATACGCAGTATTTT.

The chain combines TRBV7-2 with TRBJ2-7; D possibly matches TRBD1 or TRBD2 (6 bases each). The ends were cut back, 0 bases at V and 5 bases at J, with 11 bases in the middle. The germline CDR1 and CDR2 sequences are SGHTA and FQGNSA. The CDR3 spans 14 residues. The CDR3: CASSLARGVHEQYF. The CDR3 coding sequence is TGTGCCAGCAGCTTAGCGAGGGGGGTCCACGAGCAGTACTTC.

The chain links TRBV4-3 to TRBJ1-5, with D unclear. The V gene's germline CDR1 is LGHNA and CDR2 YSLEER. The CDR3 runs to 14 residues. The V and J ends lost 2 bases and 7 bases respectively, with 12 bases between them. CDR3 nucleotide sequence: TGCGCCAGCAGCCAATTTCTAGTTCGCCAGCCCCAGCATTTT. It translates to CASSQFLVRQPQHF.

V gene TRBV6-5 combines with J gene TRBJ1-1; D unresolved. This CDR3 has 15 amino acids. Germline CDR1 and CDR2: MNHEY and SVGAGI. V shed 5 bases and J shed 4 bases, with 17 bases lying between them. The DNA for the CDR3 is TGTGCCAGCAGTATTGGAGTGGGTGTGACCACTGAAGCTTTCTTT. This sequence encodes CASSIGVGVTTEAFF.

This chain joins TRBV7-2 and TRBJ2-5, with 11 bases fitting TRBD2. J gave up 2 bases and V 2 bases, and 4 bases lay outside the gene matches. Germline CDR1 is SGHTA and CDR2 is FQGNSA. The CDR3 covers 16 residues. The CDR3 loop reads CASSLLAGGTQETQYF. The CDR3 DNA is TGTGCCAGCAGCTTACTAGCGGGAGGAACACAAGAGACCCAGTACTTC. Filled out from reference TRBV7-2 and TRBJ2-5, the complete variable domain reads GAGVSQSPSNKVTEKGKDVELRCDPISGHTALYWYRQSLGQGLEFLIYFQGNSAPDKSGLPSDRFSAERTGGSVSTLTIQRTQQEDSAVYLCASSLLAGGTQETQYFGPGTRLLVL.

The chain is built from TRBV19 and TRBJ2-3, with TRBD2 matching 7 bases. The CDR3 consists of 15 residues. V lost 5 bases, J lost 3 bases, and 8 bases stayed unmatched. Germline-derived CDR1 and CDR2 are LNHDA and SQIVND (reference sequence). CDR3 amino acids: CASSRREYYTDTQYF. CDR3 nucleotides: TGTGCCAGTAGTCGGCGGGAGTATTATACAGATACGCAGTATTTT.

The rearrangement joins TRBV11-2 to TRBJ2-3; 8 positions agree with TRBD2. The V gene's germline CDR1 is SGHAT and CDR2 FQNNGV. This CDR3 region has 15 residues. V gave up 5 bases and J gave up 6 bases; unmatched junction bases: 10. The chain's CDR3 is CASSPSGSGGDTQYF. DNA for the CDR3: TGTGCCAGCAGCCCGAGCGGGAGCGGCGGGGATACGCAGTATTTT.

V and J are TRBV7-2 and TRBJ2-7, with D possibly being TRBD2 (6 bases). The CDR3 contains 14 residues. Germline CDR1 is SGHTA and CDR2 is FQGNSA. V shed 5 bases and J shed 3 bases, with 14 bases lying between them. The DNA of the CDR3 is TGTGCCAGCAGCCCGGGACTCGGGCGCTACGAGCAGTACTTC. Encoded protein: CASSPGLGRYEQYF.

The chain links TRBV19 to TRBJ2-7; TRBD1 is a possible D gene (6 bases). Germline V gene sequence: CDR1 LNHDA, CDR2 SQIVND (reference sequence). V lost 5 bases to trimming and J lost 6 bases, with 17 bases between them. The CDR3 covers 14 residues. Here the CDR3 reads CASSRRDTSREQYF. DNA of the CDR3: TGTGCCAGTAGTCGCCGGGACACGAGTCGCGAGCAGTACTTC.